This TCR beta chain was profiled in a study of blood T cells in healthy people across ages. This clonotype was counted between two and nine times. Its antigen is as yet unknown. The use of a sample-barcoded 5' primer and a J-beta primer mix characterized a second PCR of 7 to 11 cycles. Each single sample gave us at least 3 million CDR3-containing paired-end reads. TCRdb re-called the 5' RACE reads through MiXCR, storing one row per CDR3 protein. This table holds approximately 1.5 million distinct CDR3 sequences, 34% found once. The germline V gene encodes CDR1 DFQATT and CDR2 SNEGSKA (reference sequence). With 3 bases clipped from V and 5 bases from J, the junction kept 7 bases outside the gene matches. The CDR3 length is 14 residues. Study-wide results and limits: The long-lived group displayed more naive CD4+ cells, plus higher diversity, than the aged donors did.

Each sample used at least 7 million PBMCs. The rearrangement uses TRBV20-1 and TRBJ2-3; TRBD2 aligns across 8 bases. Sample: blood. The sequence came from a woman aged 25 to 39 in good health. CDR3 residues: CSASGGAIGDTQYF. The CDR3 DNA is TGCAGTGCTAGCGGGGGGGCCATCGGAGATACGCAGTATTTT.